These T cell receptor beta chains were read from a single sample in a study of long-term antiretroviral therapy in people with HIV. Libraries were prepared by immunoSEQ multiplex PCR; TCRdb keeps only in-frame clonotypes and omits some of them. The sample yields roughly 30,000 clones, 80% to 90% seen once. This specimen consisted of unsorted PBMCs, obtained 0.8 years before starting antiretroviral therapy. The receptors derive from a man younger than 35 with HIV. The CDR3 runs from the conserved cysteine through the conserved F or W. The D gene is left open where the match is weak. Size values are once, few and many counts, or a class for expanded clones, and some rows have none.

V gene: TRBV20-1
clone size: .
J gene: TRBJ2-3
D gene: .
CDR3 protein: CSAKGGDTQYF
CDR3 DNA: TGCAGTGCCAAGGGGGGAGATACGCAGTATTTT

V gene: TRBV6-6
clone size: .
J gene: TRBJ2-1
D gene: TRBD2
CDR3 protein: CASTSSGSYNEQFF
CDR3 DNA: TGTGCCAGCACCTCTAGCGGGTCCTACAATGAGCAGTTCTTC

V gene: TRBV6-5
clone size: .
J gene: TRBJ1-3
D gene: .
CDR3 protein: CASTSDVGNTIYF
CDR3 DNA: TGTGCCAGCACATCAGACGTCGGAAACACCATATATTTT

V gene: TRBV4-1
clone size: .
J gene: TRBJ2-7
D gene: .
CDR3 protein: CASSQETEKLGYEQYF
CDR3 DNA: TGCGCCAGCAGCCAAGAAACGGAAAAGCTAGGCTACGAGCAGTACTTC

V gene: TRBV9
clone size: .
J gene: TRBJ2-1
D gene: TRBD2
CDR3 protein: CASSVDGGGVNEQFF
CDR3 DNA: TGTGCCAGCAGCGTAGACGGCGGGGGGGTCAATGAGCAGTTCTTC

V gene: TRBV11-2
clone size: .
J gene: TRBJ2-5
D gene: .
CDR3 protein: CASSFQETQYF
CDR3 DNA: TGTGCCAGCAGCTTCCAAGAGACCCAGTACTTC

V gene: TRBV27
clone size: .
J gene: TRBJ2-7
D gene: TRBD1
CDR3 protein: CASSFSQGNPYEQYF
CDR3 DNA: TGTGCCAGCAGTTTTTCACAGGGGAATCCCTACGAGCAGTACTTC

V gene: TRBV5-8
clone size: .
J gene: TRBJ1-4
D gene: .
CDR3 protein: CASSLYGATNEKLFF
CDR3 DNA: TGTGCCAGCAGCTTGTACGGAGCAACTAATGAAAAACTGTTTTTT

V gene: TRBV7-3
clone size: once
J gene: TRBJ2-2
D gene: .
CDR3 protein: CASSSVSRPGELFF
CDR3 DNA: TGTGCCAGCAGCTCCGTTTCTAGGCCCGGGGAGCTGTTTTTT

V gene: TRBV2
clone size: .
J gene: TRBJ2-1
D gene: .
CDR3 protein: CASRDSAKHNEQFF
CDR3 DNA: TGTGCCAGCAGGGACAGCGCAAAACATAATGAGCAGTTCTTC

V gene: TRBV9
clone size: .
J gene: TRBJ2-7
D gene: .
CDR3 protein: CASSVGVGYEQYF
CDR3 DNA: TGTGCCAGCAGCGTAGGGGTGGGGTACGAGCAGTACTTC

V gene: TRBV7-8
clone size: .
J gene: TRBJ2-5
D gene: .
CDR3 protein: CASSSQTGRGRGETQYF
CDR3 DNA: TGTGCCAGCAGTTCACAGACAGGAAGGGGCCGCGGGGAGACCCAGTACTTC

V gene: TRBV5-1
clone size: .
J gene: TRBJ2-7
D gene: .
CDR3 protein: CASSLSSLYEQYF
CDR3 DNA: TGCGCCAGCAGCTTGAGCAGCCTCTACGAGCAGTACTTC

V gene: TRBV10-3
clone size: .
J gene: TRBJ2-7
D gene: .
CDR3 protein: CAISDPAGPYEQYF
CDR3 DNA: TGTGCCATCAGCGACCCGGCGGGGCCCTACGAGCAGTACTTC

V gene: TRBV5-1
clone size: .
J gene: TRBJ2-7
D gene: .
CDR3 protein: CASSLGGDRGIEQYF
CDR3 DNA: TGCGCCAGCAGCTTGGGTGGAGATCGTGGGATCGAGCAGTACTTC

V gene: TRBV4-1
clone size: .
J gene: TRBJ1-5
D gene: .
CDR3 protein: CASSQSPPESISNQPQHF
CDR3 DNA: TGCGCCAGCAGCCAATCCCCCCCTGAGAGTATTAGCAATCAGCCCCAGCATTTT

V gene: TRBV11-2
clone size: .
J gene: TRBJ1-1
D gene: .
CDR3 protein: CASSLAGVTEAFF
CDR3 DNA: TGTGCCAGCAGCTTAGCAGGGGTCACTGAAGCTTTCTTT

V gene: TRBV6-5
clone size: .
J gene: TRBJ2-3
D gene: .
CDR3 protein: CASSLGHSSTDTQYF
CDR3 DNA: TGTGCCAGCAGTCTAGGACACTCTAGCACAGATACGCAGTATTTT

V gene: TRBV5-4
clone size: .
J gene: TRBJ2-3
D gene: TRBD1
CDR3 protein: CASSRLKGAAKDTQYF
CDR3 DNA: TGTGCCAGCAGCCGTCTCAAGGGGGCGGCAAAAGATACGCAGTATTTT

V gene: TRBV29-1
clone size: .
J gene: TRBJ2-1
D gene: TRBD2
CDR3 protein: CSVSNLAGLYNEQFF
CDR3 DNA: TGCAGCGTATCTAACCTAGCGGGCCTCTACAATGAGCAGTTCTTC

V gene: TRBV13
clone size: once
J gene: TRBJ2-7
D gene: TRBD1
CDR3 protein: CASSLMDRGGEQYF
CDR3 DNA: TGTGCCAGCAGCTTAATGGACAGGGGAGGCGAGCAGTACTTC

V gene: TRBV6-6
clone size: .
J gene: TRBJ2-7
D gene: .
CDR3 protein: CASSLPGERSYEQYF
CDR3 DNA: TGTGCCAGCAGTCTACCTGGGGAAAGGTCCTACGAGCAGTACTTC